This T cell receptor beta chain is drawn from a study of blood T cell repertoires in COVID-19. Across the study: Whether acute or convalescent, the COVID-19 samples came from the United States, Italy and Spain.

Per the original data handling: Estimation of nucleated cell counts relied on the amplification of reference gene primers. Assay: immunoSEQ multiplex PCR; the TCRdb copy retains only in-frame clones and omits some. The DNA was the basis for D and trimming; V, J and clone size are from that table. The repertoire holds 35,000 to 55,000 clones, over 70% seen once, with more than 4% in the top ten. This clone was detected once. Trimming removed 3 bases from V and 3 bases from J, with 12 bases in between. Germline V gene lookup returns CDR1 DFQATT and CDR2 SNEGSKA (reference sequence). This CDR3 is built from 13 residues.

The specimen sequenced was peripheral blood. This sequence originates from a human donor in a cohort sampled during active COVID-19. The rearrangement uses TRBV20-1 and TRBJ2-7, with D possibly being TRBD1 (6 bases). The CDR3 loop reads CSASGTKVYEQYF. In DNA form, the CDR3 reads TGCAGTGCTAGTGGGACAAAAGTCTACGAGCAGTACTTC.